The rows below give T cell receptor beta chains drawn from one sample of a study of T cell changes during pregnancy in multiple sclerosis. Profiling relied on immunoSEQ multiplex PCR, and the TCRdb table lists in-frame clones only, not all of them. The sample carries more than 35,000 clones, 91% recorded once. The specimen was CD4+ T cells from peripheral blood mononuclear cells, collected in the third trimester of pregnancy. These receptors were obtained from a female donor in good health, enrolled as a control in a pregnancy study. Each CDR3 is given with its conserved first and last residue. A D gene is named only where the DNA matches it firmly. Expanded clones get a size class; other rows say once, few or many, or leave the size out.

j_gene	v_gene	abundance	d_gene	CDR3nt	CDR3aa
TRBJ1-6	TRBV12-5	.	.	TGTGCTAGTGGTTCGATACAGGGTGCGCGTTCACCCCTCCACTTT	CASGSIQGARSPLHF
TRBJ2-2	TRBV11-2	.	.	TGTGCCAGCAGCTCACAGGGAACCGGGGAGCTGTTTTTT	CASSSQGTGELFF
TRBJ1-5	TRBV5-8	.	TRBD1	TGTGCCAGCAGCCCGACAGGGCCAGGGGAGCCCCAGCATTTT	CASSPTGPGEPQHF
TRBJ1-1	TRBV7-8	.	.	TGTGCCAGCAGCTTAAGACAGGCGGCCACTGAAGCTTTCTTT	CASSLRQAATEAFF
TRBJ1-1	TRBV4-3	.	TRBD1	TGCGCCAGCAGCCAAGTAGCGACAGGGGGTAAGAACACTGAAGCTTTCTTT	CASSQVATGGKNTEAFF
TRBJ1-5	TRBV25-1	.	.	TGTGCCAGCAGTGGAGGGTACAATCAGCCCCAGCATTTT	CASSGGYNQPQHF
TRBJ1-2	TRBV5-1	.	.	TGCGCCAGCAGCTTGGATGGGCAGGGGCTCTATGGCTACACCTTC	CASSLDGQGLYGYTF
TRBJ1-1	TRBV19	.	TRBD1	TGTGCCAGTAGTGATCTGGACAGGGGTACCACTGAAGCTTTCTTT	CASSDLDRGTTEAFF
TRBJ2-7	TRBV19	.	.	TGTGCCAGTGCCTCCGGGACAGGGCGGCGGGAGGGGACCGAGCAGTACTTC	CASASGTGRREGTEQYF
TRBJ1-6	TRBV27	few	TRBD1	TGTGCCAGCAGTATGGCGGGACAGGGGAATTCACCCCTCCACTTT	CASSMAGQGNSPLHF
TRBJ2-3	TRBV19	once	.	TGTGCCAGTACCAGGGTTAGAGATACGCAGTATTTT	CASTRVRDTQYF
TRBJ1-4	TRBV5-1	.	.	TGCGCCAGCAGCTCGTCTGGAAATCGTGCGGGTGGGAGTGAAAAACTGTTTTTT	CASSSSGNRAGGSEKLFF
TRBJ1-2	TRBV6-6	.	TRBD1	TGTGCCAGCAGGCCTGGGACAGGGAACTATGGCTACACCTTC	CASRPGTGNYGYTF
TRBJ1-2	TRBV5-6	.	.	TGTGCCAGCAGCTTGGACCCGGTGCGAGGCTACACCTTC	CASSLDPVRGYTF
TRBJ2-3	TRBV7-3	.	TRBD2	TGTGCCAGCAGCAAGGGACTAGCGAAGGGGGATACGCAGTATTTT	CASSKGLAKGDTQYF
TRBJ2-5	TRBV19	.	.	TGTGCCAGTAGTATATCCTGGACCCGAAGGGAGGAGACCCAGTACTTC	CASSISWTRREETQYF